The TCR beta chain under discussion was sequenced for a study of graft-versus-host responses after intestinal transplantation. Background on the study: Anti-thymocyte globulin induction was given to all recipients, followed by tacrolimus and steroids for two to four years.

Points on this clone: What it recognizes is unknown.

This CDR3 contains 14 residues. V was pared by 5 bases and J by 3 bases, with 12 bases between. Germline V gene data show CDR1 as LNHDA and CDR2 as SQIVND (reference sequence). Some clones are missing from TCRdb's copy, which holds only in-frame ones; the method was immunoSEQ multiplex PCR. The sample gives over 45,000 clones, roughly 90% of which show up once; under 0.65% is in the top ten. Overall study findings and caveats: Declines in HvG clones occurring early post-transplant were associated with peak circulating GvH clone levels. Allograft graft-versus-host to host-versus-graft clonal ratios ran high in patients with graft-donor T cell macrochimerism.

Sequenced material: unstimulated CD4+ T cells sorted from spleen or lymph node cells, taken before transplant. This receptor was identified in a human donor who was the organ donor for an intestinal transplant. The chain employs TRBV19 and TRBJ2-3; D is possibly TRBD1 (6 bases). The CDR3 reads CASSVRGSTDTQYF. As DNA, the CDR3 is TGTGCCAGTAGTGTCAGGGGCTCGACAGATACGCAGTATTTT.